This T cell receptor beta chain was recovered during a study of CD8 T cells in ankylosing spondylitis. Making the TCR beta libraries involved quantitative 5'-RACE with molecular barcodes. MiXCR, run by TCRdb on the 5' RACE reads, gives a single entry per CDR3 protein. The data contain nearly 350,000 distinct CDR3 sequences, roughly 14% of them seen just once; the ten biggest clones take up approximately 1%. This clonotype was recorded a few times. Its target is unknown. Whole-study results and caveats: One TCR beta motif, made up of fewer than 10 highly homologous variants, appeared characteristic of ankylosing spondylitis blood. Disease-associated clones were reportedly significantly overrepresented in matched ankylosing spondylitis synovial fluid.

This CDR3 is 15 amino acids long. After removal of 6 bases from V and 7 bases from J, the junction contained 6 bases not matched to a gene. CDR1 is SNHLY, CDR2 FYNNEI, per germline. Sequencing was performed on blood, either unsorted or a sorted T cell fraction (not recorded which). This sequence was found in a male donor with ankylosing spondylitis or in good health (not recorded which). The chain couples TRBV2 to TRBJ2-1; the match to TRBD2 covers 13 bases. In nucleotides, the CDR3 is TGTGCCAGCAGGAGGACTAGCGGGAGCGGGAATGAGCAGTTCTTC. Residues: CASRRTSGSGNEQFF.